The next 4 T cell receptor beta chains were all read from a single sample in a study of Ad26.COV2.S vaccination and SARS-CoV-2 variants. Treatment reported: roughly 20 received Ad26.COV2.S at low or high dose, single or two shots; 5 received placebo; per-sample allocation not given. Samples were taken on day 63 after the first vaccine or placebo injection. Libraries were prepared by immunoSEQ multiplex PCR; TCRdb keeps only in-frame clonotypes and omits some of them. The repertoire holds around 320,000 clones, with about 86% as singletons. The input for sequencing was peripheral blood, taken in a trial of Ad26.COV2.S vaccine versus placebo. The source of these receptors is a person between 18 and 60 years old who received the Ad26.COV2.S COVID-19 vaccine or a placebo.

This chain connects TRBV20-1 to TRBJ1-4; D may be TRBD1 (5 bases). Trimming took 3 bases from V and 0 from J, leaving 14 bases between them. Germline-derived CDR1 and CDR2 are DFQATT and SNEGSKA (reference sequence). The CDR3 totals 16 residues. CDR3 DNA sequence: TGCAGTGCTAGTATAGGACACCTTACAACTAATGAAAAACTGTTTTTT. Translation gives CSASIGHLTTNEKLFF.

The chain couples TRBV9 to TRBJ2-1; D unclear. CDR1 is SGDLS and CDR2 is YYNGEE in the germline V gene. The V end lost 7 bases, the J end lost 8 bases, and 10 bases lay between the germline ends. The CDR3 runs 11 residues. CDR3 sequence reads: CASSPGYEQFF. Written as DNA, the CDR3 is TGTGCCAGCTCGCCGGGTTATGAGCAGTTCTTC. The full variable domain, in which reference TRBV9 and TRBJ2-1 provide the parts outside the CDR3, is DSGVTQTPKHLITATGQRVTLRCSPRSGDLSVYWYQQSLDQGLQFLIQYYNGEERAKGNILERFSAQQFPDLHSELNLSSLELGDSALYFCASSPGYEQFFGPGTRLTVL.

This chain joins TRBV4-3 and TRBJ2-3; TRBD1 or TRBD2 may be the D gene (5 bases each). This CDR3 is 14 amino acids long. The V gene's germline CDR1 is LGHNA and CDR2 YSLEER. Deletions cut 0 bases from V and 5 bases from J, with 9 bases between. The CDR3 spells CASSQEGVKDTQYF. CDR3 bases: TGCGCCAGCAGCCAAGAGGGGGTAAAAGATACGCAGTATTTT.

In this sample, this clone turned up once. It may be a read error: a sequence one base away is much more abundant. This same CDR3 is encoded by further DNA sequences in the sample. This chain connects TRBV5-1 to TRBJ2-5; D unresolved. The V gene lost 0 bases and the J gene lost 0 bases, with 3 bases spanning the gap. The CDR3 consists of 13 residues. The germline V gene encodes CDR1 SGHRS and CDR2 YFSETQ. DNA for the CDR3: TGCGCCAGCAGCTTGGGGTACCAAGAGACCCAGTACTTC. The encoded protein is CASSLGYQETQYF.